One sample yielded the 17 T cell receptor beta chains listed below, sequenced in a study of CD8+CD57+ T cells in acquired aplastic anemia. Using genomic DNA as the template, TCR beta VDJ and CDR3 profiling was carried out. TCRdb passed the reads through MiXCR, listing each CDR3 protein once. The data show 250,000 to 300,000 distinct CDR3 sequences, roughly 50% seen once. Sequenced input: sorted CD4+, CD8+, or CD8+CD57+ T cells (not recorded which) from PBMCs. Every receptor here comes from a human donor with severe aplastic anemia or a healthy control (not recorded which).

The chain is built from TRBV28 and TRBJ1-1; 11 nucleotides align to TRBD1. This CDR3 comprises 14 residues. V lost 5 bases and J lost 7; bases outside the gene matches: 6. Germline CDR1 MDHEN, CDR2 SYDVKM. CDR3: CASSGLDRGLEAFF. The CDR3 nucleotides are TGTGCCAGCAGTGGGCTGGACAGGGGGCTTGAAGCTTTCTTT. The whole variable domain, remainder taken from reference TRBV28 and TRBJ1-1, is DVKVTQSSRYLVKRTGEKVFLECVQDMDHENMFWYRQDPGLGLRLIYFSYDVKMKEKGDIPEGYSVSREKKERFSLILESASTNQTSMYLCASSGLDRGLEAFFGQGTRLTVV.

Details on this clonotype: Sequence at one end of the junction differs from germline and may be a read error. The chain is built from TRBV7-9 and TRBJ2-7; tentatively, D is TRBD2 (5 bases). The CDR3 is made up of 15 amino acids. CDR1 is SEHNR and CDR2 is FQNEAQ in the germline V gene (reference sequence). The CDR3 DNA follows: TGTGCTAGCAGCTTAGAAGAGGGCCCCTCCTACGAGCAGTACTTC. Amino acid sequence: CASSLEEGPSYEQYF.

This clonotype has only a few counts. The chain has TRBV7-8 and TRBJ1-2; 8 nucleotides match TRBD1. J gave up 7 bases and V 3 bases, and 4 bases lay outside the gene matches. The CDR3 loop spans 13 amino acids. Germline V gene data show CDR1 as SGHVS and CDR2 as FQNEAQ. CDR3 DNA: TGTGCCAGCAGCTTTACAGGGGGAGCTGGCTACACCTTC. Translation: CASSFTGGAGYTF.

This clonotype was seen more than once but under ten times. This chain links TRBV2 with TRBJ1-5, with TRBD1 identical over 7 bases. Germline values: CDR1 SNHLY, CDR2 FYNNEI. The CDR3 consists of 13 residues. The V and J ends lost 7 bases and 6 bases, in that order; junction bases with no gene match: 6. The CDR3 nucleotides are TGTGCCAGCACTACAGGGGTATCTCAGCCCCAGCATTTT. Its translation: CASTTGVSQPQHF.

This clonotype was detected ten times or more. This chain connects TRBV2 to TRBJ2-1; 8 positions match TRBD1. Germline assignment: CDR1 SNHLY and CDR2 FYNNEI. V lost 6 bases to trimming and J lost 2 bases; unmatched junction nucleotides: 3. The CDR3 sequence is 14 residues long. The CDR3 nucleotides are TGTGCCAGCAGAGGGGACAGGCCCTACAATGAGCAGTTCTTC. It encodes CASRGDRPYNEQFF.

The chain employs TRBV19 and TRBJ2-7; 8 bases fit TRBD1. CDR3 length: 15 residues. The germline gives CDR1 LNHDA, CDR2 SQIVND (reference sequence). V lost 2 bases to trimming and J lost 5 bases; unmatched junction nucleotides: 8. The CDR3 reads CASSITGQGRNEQYF. CDR3 nucleotides: TGTGCCAGTAGTATAACCGGACAGGGACGGAACGAGCAGTACTTC.

The gene calls are TRBV7-9 and TRBJ2-7; D could derive from TRBD1 or TRBD2 (5 bases each). Germline V gives CDR1 SEHNR, CDR2 FQNEAQ (reference sequence). This CDR3 region has 14 residues. V lost 8 bases and J lost 2, with 16 bases in between. The CDR3 bases are TGTGCCAGCGGTTCCGGGACGGGCACCTACGAGCAGTACTTC. This gives the protein CASGSGTGTYEQYF.

This clonotype was recorded many times. The chain joins TRBV20-1 to TRBJ1-6, with 8 bases lining up with TRBD1. This CDR3 has 14 amino acids. V shed 5 bases and J 5 bases; nucleotides not matched to a gene: 5. CDR1 DFQATT and CDR2 SNEGSKA come from the germline V gene (reference sequence). The CDR3: CSARQGTNNSPLHF. The DNA for the CDR3 is TGCAGTGCTCGACAGGGGACGAATAATTCACCCCTCCACTTT.

The rearrangement joins TRBV24-1 to TRBJ2-2; 8 nucleotides match TRBD1. Per germline, CDR1 KGHDR and CDR2 SFDVKD. The ends lost 6 bases at V and 1 base at J; junction bases unmatched: 3. The CDR3 sequence is 15 residues long. The CDR3 loop reads CATSLGQGNTGELFF. CDR3 DNA: TGTGCCACCAGTCTAGGACAGGGGAACACCGGGGAGCTGTTTTTT.

V and J are TRBV10-3 and TRBJ1-2; 8 bases are shared with TRBD1. Germline V gene sequence: CDR1 ENHRY, CDR2 SYGVKD. V shed 6 bases, J shed 6 bases, and the junction held 6 bases outside the gene matches. The CDR3 has 13 amino acids. The DNA of the CDR3 is TGTGCCATCAGGCCGGACAGGGAAGATGGCTACACCTTC. As protein: CAIRPDREDGYTF.

This clonotype was picked up many times. This chain links TRBV27 with TRBJ1-6; tentatively, D is TRBD1 (6 bases). V was pared by 2 bases and J by 3 bases, with 11 bases between. There are 16 residues in the CDR3. Germline V gives CDR1 MNHEY, CDR2 SMNVEV (reference sequence). CDR3 residues: CASSLKGVSYNSPLHF. The CDR3 coding sequence is TGTGCCAGCAGTTTAAAGGGGGTAAGCTATAATTCACCCCTCCACTTT.

The chain uses TRBV19 and TRBJ2-2, with D uncertain. CDR1 and CDR2 from the germline V gene are LNHDA and SQIVND (reference sequence). Deletions cut 4 bases from V and 8 bases from J, with 8 bases between. The CDR3 length is 12 residues. As DNA, the CDR3 is TGTGCCAGTAGTAGAGTGCCAGGGGAGCTGTTTTTT. It specifies CASSRVPGELFF.

J is TRBJ1-4 and V is TRBV7-9; D gene uncertain. This CDR3 is built from 16 residues. V lost 8 bases and J 6 bases, leaving 22 bases between the germline ends. Germline CDR1 and CDR2: SEHNR and FQNEAQ (reference sequence). The CDR3 region has the DNA TGTGCCAGCGGCCTTAAAATTCTACAGAGGGATGAAAAACTGTTTTTT. It translates to CASGLKILQRDEKLFF.

J is TRBJ2-7 and V is TRBV5-1; 8 nucleotides align to TRBD1. Germline CDR1 and CDR2: SGHRS and YFSETQ. The CDR3 is made up of 13 amino acids. The V gene end was trimmed by 6 bases and the J gene end by 4 bases; junction bases not matched to a gene: 6. The CDR3 bases are TGCGCCAGCATCGGACAGGGCGATTACGAGCAGTACTTC. Translated: CASIGQGDYEQYF.

Comments on this clonotype: One end of the junction varies from germline; a read error may be responsible. The V and J genes are TRBV6-5 and TRBJ2-2; 7 nucleotides align to TRBD1. In germline, CDR1 is MNHEY, CDR2 SVGAGI. CDR3 size: 16 residues. The CDR3 loop reads CASSRWGTANTVELFF. The CDR3 DNA reads as TGTGCCAGCAGTCGGTGGGGGACAGCGAACACCGTGGAGCTGTTTTTT.

The chain links TRBV20-1 to TRBJ2-5, with D possibly being TRBD1 (6 bases). The CDR3 sequence is 12 residues long. The V end was cut by 3 bases, the J end by 5 bases, with 10 bases between. Germline CDR1 reads DFQATT; CDR2 reads SNEGSKA (reference sequence). CDR3 sequence: CSASKQGETQYF. The DNA of the CDR3 is TGCAGTGCTAGTAAACAGGGTGAGACCCAGTACTTC.

The gene calls are TRBV2 and TRBJ1-2, with 7 nucleotides matching TRBD1. The CDR3 loop spans 13 amino acids. V shed 3 bases and J 3 bases; nucleotides not matched to a gene: 1. The V gene's germline CDR1 is SNHLY and CDR2 FYNNEI. CDR3 sequence reads: CASSDRGDYGYTF. The DNA of the CDR3 is TGTGCCAGCAGTGACAGGGGGGACTATGGCTACACCTTC.